Presented here are 14 T cell receptor beta chains from one specimen sequenced in a study of shared clonotypes between healthy human individuals. Naive CD8 cells lacked CD45RO, underwent positive selection for CCR7 and left out terminally differentiated effector memory CD45RA+ cells. Libraries were prepared by immunoSEQ multiplex PCR; TCRdb keeps only in-frame clonotypes and omits some of them. This repertoire shows millions of clones, about 92% found once; its top ten account for more than 1.5%. The specimen sequenced was naive CD8+ T cells from PBMCs. The receptor source for this set is a young man in good health. Some clones in this sample may be carry-over from other donors' samples.

V is TRBV4-3 and J is TRBJ2-5, with D uncertain. CDR1 LGHNA and CDR2 YSLEER come from the germline V gene. The CDR3 spans 14 residues. V was shortened by 0 bases and J by 2 bases, with 7 bases between the two germline ends. The CDR3 here is CASSQDSRQETQYF. Written as DNA, the CDR3 is TGCGCCAGCAGCCAAGACTCCAGACAAGAGACCCAGTACTTC.

The chain employs TRBV7-9 and TRBJ2-7; 12 bases align to TRBD2. Per the germline V gene, CDR1 is SEHNR and CDR2 is FQNEAQ (reference sequence). The junction had 5 bases not matched to a gene; V was cut back by 1 base and J by 4 bases. This CDR3 is built from 16 residues. The CDR3 DNA reads TGTGCCAGCAGCTTAGGACTAGCGGGAGCCGTTTACGAGCAGTACTTC. Its protein is CASSLGLAGAVYEQYF.

DNA of the CDR3: TGTGCCAGCAGCGTAGCCGAGCGGAGCGGTGGGGATGAGCAGTTCTTC. Its translation is CASSVAERSGGDEQFF. The chain combines TRBV9 with TRBJ2-1; tentatively, D is TRBD2 (5 bases). Per the germline V gene, CDR1 is SGDLS and CDR2 is YYNGEE. This CDR3 has 16 amino acids. The ends were cut back, 0 bases at V and 8 bases at J, with 18 bases in the middle.

The chain joins TRBV14 to TRBJ1-1, with 10 bases that match TRBD1. J was trimmed by 4 bases and V by 6 bases; bases with no gene match: 8. CDR3 size: 15 residues. Germline lookup yields CDR1 SGHDN and CDR2 FVKESK. The CDR3 region is CASRSTGGLVTEAFF. CDR3 DNA: TGTGCCAGCAGGTCGACAGGGGGCTTGGTCACTGAAGCTTTCTTT.

As concerns this clone: The same CDR3 arises from other DNA sequences in this sample as well. J is TRBJ2-1 and V is TRBV29-1; D remains ambiguous. With 0 bases removed from V and 4 bases from J, the gap between germline ends came to 4 bases. Germline CDR1 is SQVTM and CDR2 is ANQGSEA. The CDR3 totals 12 residues. CDR3 bases: TGCAGCGTTGAAGACTCTTACAATGAGCAGTTCTTC. It specifies CSVEDSYNEQFF.

The CDR3 region has the DNA TGTGCCAGCAGTTTATTTTTCAGGACTAGAACCGGGGAGCTGTTTTTT. Amino acids: CASSLFFRTRTGELFF. The rearrangement links TRBV27 to TRBJ2-2; 7 nucleotides match TRBD2. This CDR3 comprises 16 residues. Germline-derived CDR1 and CDR2 are MNHEY and SMNVEV (reference sequence). The ends lost 1 base at V and 5 bases at J; junction bases unmatched: 7.

The chain carries TRBV5-6 and TRBJ2-7; D not resolved. Germline V gives CDR1 SGHDT, CDR2 YYEEEE. Trimming removed 3 bases from V and 2 bases from J, with 9 bases in between. The length of the CDR3 is 13 residues. CDR3 region: CASSYTGTYEQYF. The CDR3 DNA is TGTGCCAGCAGCTATACCGGTACCTACGAGCAGTACTTC.

V usage is TRBV27 and J usage is TRBJ1-1, with a weak D call TRBD1 (5 bases). The CDR3 is 11 amino acids. From germline, CDR1 is MNHEY and CDR2 SMNVEV (reference sequence). V lost 8 bases and J 11 bases, leaving 15 bases between the germline ends. The CDR3 is CASGAGLGAFF. As DNA, the CDR3 is TGTGCCAGCGGGGCGGGTCTCGGCGCTTTCTTT.

This clone appeared a single time. The chain is built from TRBV28 and TRBJ1-5; TRBD1 might be the D (6 bases). The CDR3 spans 19 residues. CDR1 is MDHEN and CDR2 is SYDVKM in the germline V gene. Between the trimmed V and J ends, which lost 3 bases and 0 bases, there was a span of 21 bases. In DNA form, the CDR3 reads TGTGCCAGCAGTTTCCCCGGACAGATAAACTCCCATAGCAATCAGCCCCAGCATTTT. Amino acid sequence: CASSFPGQINSHSNQPQHF. The variable domain in full, completed from reference TRBV28 and TRBJ1-5, reads DVKVTQSSRYLVKRTGEKVFLECVQDMDHENMFWYRQDPGLGLRLIYFSYDVKMKEKGDIPEGYSVSREKKERFSLILESASTNQTSMYLCASSFPGQINSHSNQPQHFGDGTRLSIL.

This rearrangement joins TRBV10-3 to TRBJ2-3; TRBD2 matches 14 bases. The germline V gene encodes CDR1 ENHRY and CDR2 SYGVKD. Trimming at V came to 8 bases and at J to 0 bases, leaving 4 bases not matched to a gene. This CDR3 is built from 16 residues. This CDR3 reads CAIAGTSGSSTDTQYF. As DNA, the CDR3 is TGTGCCATCGCCGGGACTAGCGGGAGTAGCACAGATACGCAGTATTTT.

V and J are TRBV7-8 and TRBJ2-1, with TRBD2 matching over 9 bases. CDR1 is SGHVS, CDR2 FQNEAQ, per germline. V lost 0 bases to trimming and J lost 5 bases; unmatched junction nucleotides: 8. The CDR3 has 17 residues. The CDR3 reads CASSLARAGGMNNEQFF. As DNA, the CDR3 is TGTGCCAGCAGCTTAGCCAGGGCGGGAGGGATGAACAATGAGCAGTTCTTC.

This chain connects TRBV5-4 to TRBJ2-4, with 8 positions matching TRBD2. This CDR3 comprises 15 residues. CDR1 SGHNT and CDR2 YYREEE come from the germline V gene (reference sequence). Trimming removed 4 bases from V and 7 bases from J; junction bases left unmatched: 10. CDR3 amino acids: CASSLKRERDNIQYF. The DNA of the CDR3 is TGTGCCAGCAGCCTTAAGCGGGAGAGGGATAACATTCAGTACTTC.

This chain connects TRBV7-8 to TRBJ2-2; D call uncertain. The germline gives CDR1 SGHVS, CDR2 FQNEAQ. The CDR3 length is 14 residues. The V end lost 7 bases, the J end lost 0 bases, and 9 bases lay between the germline ends. The DNA for the CDR3 is TGTGCCAGCACCCTGTCAGCGAACACCGGGGAGCTGTTTTTT. Its translation: CASTLSANTGELFF. Looking up the rest from reference TRBV7-8 and TRBJ2-2 gives the full variable domain: GAGVSQSPRYKVAKRGQDVALRCDPISGHVSLFWYQQALGQGPEFLTYFQNEAQLDKSGLPSDRFFAERPEGSVSTLKIQRTQQEDSAVYLCASTLSANTGELFFGEGSRLTVL.

This chain joins TRBV7-9 and TRBJ1-5; 9 bases fit TRBD1. This CDR3 spans 16 amino acids. V dropped 5 bases and J dropped 5; count of bases not matched to a gene: 10. Germline V gene sequence: CDR1 SEHNR, CDR2 FQNEAQ (reference sequence). CDR3 sequence: CASSQFTGGYDQPQHF. CDR3 DNA: TGTGCCAGCAGCCAGTTCACAGGGGGCTATGATCAGCCCCAGCATTTT.